Below, 23 T cell receptor beta chains from the same sample are listed, as sequenced in a study of blood T cell repertoires in COVID-19. Clones were read by immunoSEQ multiplex PCR, and TCRdb kept only the in-frame ones, dropping some. This table holds under 550,000 clones, approximately 90% found once. The sequenced sample consisted of peripheral blood. The receptors were sampled from a man aged 18 to 29 with COVID-19, enrolled during active disease.

The chain has TRBV28 and TRBJ2-7; weak D call: TRBD1 (5 bases). This CDR3 is built from 12 residues. Trimming cost V 2 bases and J 4 bases, with 6 bases left between them. Germline CDR1 is MDHEN and CDR2 is SYDVKM. Here the CDR3 DNA reads TGTGCCAGCAGTTTAAAGGGGTACGAGCAGTACTTC. Translated, it gives CASSLKGYEQYF.

CDR3 sequence reads: CSVLAGTNTGELFF. CDR3 nucleotide sequence: TGCAGCGTCTTAGCGGGCACGAACACCGGGGAGCTGTTTTTT. The chain employs TRBV29-1 and TRBJ2-2; 7 nucleotides line up with TRBD2. The J segment lost 0 bases and the V segment lost 6 bases, leaving 4 bases of the junction unmatched. This CDR3 contains 14 residues. Germline loops: CDR1 SQVTM, CDR2 ANQGSEA.

The CDR3 protein is CASSRSGLAIHEQFF. Written as DNA, the CDR3 is TGTGCCAGCTCCCGATCGGGACTAGCGATCCATGAGCAGTTCTTC. The chain recombines TRBV11-2 with TRBJ2-1, with TRBD2 matching over 10 bases. Germline V CDR1 and CDR2: SGHAT, FQNNGV. The CDR3 totals 15 residues. J was trimmed by 8 bases and V by 8 bases; bases with no gene match: 12.

The V gene is TRBV18, the J gene TRBJ2-7, with TRBD2 as a possible D gene (7 bases). V shed 3 bases and J shed 6 bases, with 9 bases lying between them. This CDR3 region has 12 residues. Per the germline V gene, CDR1 is KGHSH and CDR2 is LQKENI. The CDR3 sequence is CASSPRGGEQYF. CDR3 coding DNA: TGTGCCAGCTCACCTAGGGGGGGCGAGCAGTACTTC.

J is TRBJ1-2 and V is TRBV27; 8 bases match TRBD1. CDR3 length equals 15 residues. The junction had 9 bases not matched to a gene; V was cut back by 8 bases and J by 1 base. Germline lookup yields CDR1 MNHEY and CDR2 SMNVEV (reference sequence). The CDR3 DNA reads as TGTGCCAGCCGAGGAATAGGACAGGGTAACTATGGCTACACCTTC. Its protein product is CASRGIGQGNYGYTF.

The CDR3 loop reads CASSLAASSGNTIYF. As DNA, the CDR3 is TGTGCCAGCAGCTTAGCAGCTAGCTCTGGAAACACCATATATTTT. The chain carries TRBV11-2 and TRBJ1-3; D is uncertain. From germline, CDR1 is SGHAT and CDR2 FQNNGV. Trimming removed 1 base at V and 0 bases at J, with 7 bases between. The CDR3 spans 15 residues.

V and J are TRBV5-1 and TRBJ2-3, with D unclear. Looked up from germline, CDR1 is SGHRS and CDR2 is YFSETQ. Deletions cut 3 bases from V and 2 bases from J, with 13 bases between. The CDR3 consists of 15 residues. The CDR3 sequence: CASSSTGRSTDTQYF. The DNA of the CDR3 is TGCGCCAGCAGCTCGACTGGCCGGTCCACAGATACGCAGTATTTT.

This chain links TRBV7-3 with TRBJ1-5; 7 nucleotides agree with TRBD1. V dropped 2 bases and J dropped 5; count of bases not matched to a gene: 6. The CDR3 has 15 amino acids. Per germline, CDR1 SGHTA and CDR2 FQGTGA. CDR3: CASSLFHGTDQPQHF. CDR3 DNA sequence: TGTGCCAGCAGCTTATTCCATGGGACAGATCAGCCCCAGCATTTT. Full variable domain (outside the CDR3, taken from reference TRBV7-3 and TRBJ1-5): GAGVSQTPSNKVTEKGKYVELRCDPISGHTALYWYRQSLGQGPEFLIYFQGTGAADDSGLPNDRFFAVRPEGSVSTLKIQRTERGDSAVYLCASSLFHGTDQPQHFGDGTRLSIL.

The chain joins TRBV3-1 (or the pseudogene TRBV3-2) to TRBJ2-2, with 8 positions matching TRBD2. Trimming at V came to 1 base and at J to 5 bases, leaving 6 bases not matched to a gene. Germline-derived CDR1 and CDR2 are LGHDT and YNNKEL (reference sequence). The CDR3 consists of 16 residues. This chain's CDR3 is CASSQGSGRGTGELFF. CDR3 nucleotide sequence: TGTGCCAGCAGCCAAGGCAGCGGGAGAGGGACCGGGGAGCTGTTTTTT.

This clone was observed once. This chain joins TRBV5-1 and TRBJ2-5; TRBD2 agrees at 12 bases. This CDR3 comprises 15 residues. The junction had 6 bases not matched to a gene; V was cut back by 4 bases and J by 5 bases. Germline V CDR1 and CDR2: SGHRS, YFSETQ. DNA of the CDR3: TGCGCCAGCAGCGTGACTAGCGGGAGCGCCGAGACCCAGTACTTC. It is translated as CASSVTSGSAETQYF. Supplemented by reference TRBV5-1 and TRBJ2-5, the full variable domain reads KAGVTQTPRYLIKTRGQQVTLSCSPISGHRSVSWYQQTPGQGLQFLFEYFSETQRNKGNFPGRFSGRQFSNSRSEMNVSTLELGDSALYLCASSVTSGSAETQYFGPGTRLLVL.

The J gene is TRBJ2-7, the V gene TRBV27; TRBD1 matches 8 bases. The germline gives CDR1 MNHEY, CDR2 SMNVEV (reference sequence). This CDR3 is built from 15 residues. V was pared by 4 bases and J by 4 bases, with 9 bases of the junction left unmatched. CDR3 DNA: TGTGCCAGCAGTTGGCAGGGGGCTGTCGGGTACGAGCAGTACTTC. It translates to CASSWQGAVGYEQYF.

J is TRBJ1-3 and V is TRBV5-6; 7 bases agree with TRBD1. This CDR3 contains 16 residues. Germline CDR1 reads SGHDT; CDR2 reads YYEEEE. Losses at the gene ends were 2 bases for V and 0 bases for J; bases not matched to a gene: 5. CDR3 sequence: CASSFGGTASGNTIYF. Written as DNA, the CDR3 is TGTGCCAGCAGCTTTGGCGGGACAGCCTCTGGAAACACCATATATTTT. The variable domain in full, with the rest retrieved from reference TRBV5-6 and TRBJ1-3, is DAGVTQSPTHLIKTRGQQVTLRCSPKSGHDTVSWYQQALGQGPQFIFQYYEEEERQRGNFPDRFSGHQFPNYSSELNVNALLLGDSALYLCASSFGGTASGNTIYFGEGSWLTVV.

The chain recombines TRBV7-9 with TRBJ2-1, with TRBD1 matching 8 bases. The CDR3 has 14 residues. Germline V gives CDR1 SEHNR, CDR2 FQNEAQ (reference sequence). V gave up 5 bases and J gave up 9 bases; unmatched junction bases: 9. The CDR3 DNA reads as TGTGCCAGCAGCGGAGAACCCGGGACAGGTGAGCAGTTCTTC. Protein: CASSGEPGTGEQFF.

The chain recombines TRBV4-2 with TRBJ1-1, with D perhaps TRBD1 (6 bases). Trimming cost V 0 bases and J 0 bases, with 11 bases left between them. From germline, CDR1 is LGHNA and CDR2 YNFKEQ. The CDR3 is made up of 16 amino acids. CDR3 nucleotide sequence: TGTGCCAGCAGCCAAGAAACCGGGACAATGAACACTGAAGCTTTCTTT. Protein product: CASSQETGTMNTEAFF.

The chain has TRBV5-5 and TRBJ2-7; the D is unclear. The CDR3 is made up of 12 amino acids. The V end was cut by 1 base, the J end by 3 bases, with 5 bases between. Per the germline V gene, CDR1 is SGHKS and CDR2 is YYEKEE (reference sequence). CDR3 DNA sequence: TGTGCCAGCAGCTTGTACAGCTACGAGCAGTACTTC. Its protein product is CASSLYSYEQYF.

The chain is built from TRBV9 and TRBJ1-1, with D perhaps TRBD1 (6 bases). Deletions cut 0 bases from V and 8 bases from J, with 11 bases between. The germline gives CDR1 SGDLS, CDR2 YYNGEE. The CDR3 spans 13 residues. As DNA, the CDR3 is TGTGCCAGCAGCGTAGACCAGGGGCGCGAAGCTTTCTTT. Protein product: CASSVDQGREAFF.

This chain joins TRBV5-1 and TRBJ2-1; 15 bases line up with TRBD2. Germline loops: CDR1 SGHRS, CDR2 YFSETQ. The CDR3 sequence is 19 residues long. Unmatched junction bases numbered 11, after V lost 3 bases and J lost 4 bases. CDR3 sequence: CASSSERTSGGARYNEQFF. The CDR3 nucleotides are TGCGCCAGCAGCTCGGAGAGGACTAGCGGGGGGGCCCGATACAATGAGCAGTTCTTC.

CDR3 region: CASTQNSGGNTGELFF. The CDR3 region has the DNA TGTGCCAGCACCCAAAATTCGGGGGGCAACACCGGGGAGCTGTTTTTT. The rearrangement links TRBV7-2 to TRBJ2-2, with a weak D call TRBD2 (7 bases). V was cut by 7 bases and J by 2 bases, with 17 bases left in between. Germline CDR1 reads SGHTA; CDR2 reads FQGNSA. The CDR3 is made up of 16 amino acids.

The rearrangement links TRBV12-3 or TRBV12-4 to TRBJ2-5; D call uncertain. The V end was cut by 2 bases, the J end by 1 base, with 5 bases between. The CDR3 is made up of 13 amino acids. CDR3 residues: CASSLLSQETQYF. CDR3 coding DNA: TGTGCCAGCAGTTTACTAAGCCAAGAGACCCAGTACTTC.

The chain carries TRBV24-1 and TRBJ2-1, with a tentative D call TRBD2 (6 bases). The germline V gene has CDR1 KGHDR and CDR2 SFDVKD. Deletions cut 7 bases from V and 8 bases from J, with 23 bases between. The CDR3 has 16 amino acids. This CDR3 is CATSGNPGLSRHEQFF. The CDR3 DNA reads TGTGCCACCAGCGGGAACCCGGGACTCTCTCGCCATGAGCAGTTCTTC.

The rearrangement joins TRBV7-8 to TRBJ2-7; D remains unclear. CDR1 is SGHVS, CDR2 FQNEAQ, per germline. Trimming removed 1 base from V and 2 bases from J, with 9 bases in between. The CDR3 is made up of 14 amino acids. In DNA form, the CDR3 reads TGTGCCAGCAGCTTAGAACTCCTCGCCTACGAGCAGTACTTC. Protein: CASSLELLAYEQYF.

The chain couples TRBV11-2 to TRBJ1-5; no clear D gene. Trimming took 2 bases from V and 7 from J, leaving 6 bases between them. The CDR3 contains 12 residues. Germline loops: CDR1 SGHAT, CDR2 FQNNGV. The CDR3 protein is CASSLPGQPQHF. CDR3 nucleotides: TGTGCCAGCAGCTTACCCGGGCAGCCCCAGCATTTT.

The J gene is TRBJ1-2, the V gene TRBV3-1 (or the pseudogene TRBV3-2); D perhaps matches TRBD1 (6 bases). Germline V lookup: CDR1 LGHDT, CDR2 YNNKEL (reference sequence). This CDR3 comprises 16 residues. The V and J ends lost 3 bases and 3 bases respectively, with 17 bases between them. The CDR3 nucleotides are TGTGCCAGCAGCCAGCATGACAGGAGATTGGACTATGGCTACACCTTC. Translating it yields CASSQHDRRLDYGYTF.